Following are 28 T cell receptor beta chains from one sample sequenced in a study of beta chain features in type 1 diabetes (dated 2018 in TCRdb). The method behind the library was the immunoSEQ multiplex PCR assay. The entire amount of isolated RNA was reverse transcribed using the High Capacity cDNA Reverse Transcription Kit, so the sequenced TCRB transcripts were expressed ones. TCRdb took over this immuneACCESS table, retaining in-frame rearrangements with V and J assigned. Such tables are incomplete; in checked studies, under half of the missing clones stem from an unresolved V gene, and the remainder is unexplained. The sample table contains roughly 250,000 clones; only one count was recorded for 9.6% of them. Approximately 0.03% of the sample belongs to the ten largest clones. The source material was naive CD4+ T cells from blood. This sample's cell subset or site label indicates: true naive CD4+ T cells. The receptors originated from a woman between 18 and 29 years old in good health.

The chain recombines TRBV7-9 with TRBJ1-5; D call uncertain. The V end lost 5 bases, the J end lost 5 bases, and 10 bases lay between the germline ends. CDR3 length: 13 residues. Germline CDR1 is SEHNR and CDR2 is FQNEAQ (reference sequence). The DNA for the CDR3 is TGTGCCAGCAGCCCAGACACCTATCAGCCCCAGCATTTT. Its translation is CASSPDTYQPQHF. Full variable domain (outside the CDR3, taken from reference TRBV7-9 and TRBJ1-5): DTGVSQNPRHKITKRGQNVTFRCDPISEHNRLYWYRQTLGQGPEFLTYFQNEAQLEKSRLLSDRFSAERPKGSFSTLEIQRTEQGDSAMYLCASSPDTYQPQHFGDGTRLSIL.

This clone appeared a few times. The V and J genes are TRBV7-3 and TRBJ2-1, with a tentative D call TRBD2 (7 bases). Germline values: CDR1 SGHTA, CDR2 FQGTGA. The CDR3 has 15 residues. The V gene lost 3 bases and the J gene lost 9 bases, with 18 bases spanning the gap. The CDR3 bases are TGTGCCAGCAGCTTCCCCTCGCGGGGGCTTGGTGAGCAGTTCTTC. This gives the protein CASSFPSRGLGEQFF.

CDR3 loop: CASSLRLAGNNEQFF. The CDR3 DNA reads as TGTGCCAGCAGCTTAAGGCTAGCGGGAAACAATGAGCAGTTCTTC. This chain links TRBV11-3 with TRBJ2-1; 9 positions match TRBD2. Germline CDR1 SGHNT, CDR2 YENEEA. The CDR3 totals 15 residues. V trimming: 2 bases; J trimming: 5 bases; junction bases outside the gene matches: 4.

A few counts support this clone. The chain carries TRBV18 and TRBJ2-3; D call uncertain. Germline CDR1 reads KGHSH; CDR2 reads LQKENI. The V end lost 3 bases, the J end lost 0 bases, and 4 bases lay between the germline ends. This CDR3 is built from 13 residues. CDR3 loop: CASSPVSTDTQYF. For the CDR3, the DNA is TGTGCCAGCTCACCCGTGAGCACAGATACGCAGTATTTT.

This clone appeared a few times. V and J are TRBV2 and TRBJ1-2; weak D call: TRBD1 (6 bases). The CDR3 loop spans 13 amino acids. The germline V gene encodes CDR1 SNHLY and CDR2 FYNNEI. Trimming removed 3 bases from V and 7 bases from J, with 12 bases in between. CDR3 protein: CASSEEGGAGYTF. In nucleotides, the CDR3 is TGTGCCAGCAGTGAGGAAGGGGGAGCTGGCTACACCTTC.

J is TRBJ2-3 and V is TRBV25-1; D not resolved. The CDR3 extends over 15 amino acids. With 0 bases removed from V and 1 base from J, the gap between germline ends came to 8 bases. Germline CDR1 is MGHDK and CDR2 is SYGVNS. For the CDR3, the DNA is TGTGCCAGCAGTGAATATCATGGGCGCACAGATACGCAGTATTTT. This translates into CASSEYHGRTDTQYF.

J is TRBJ1-1 and V is TRBV5-1; unclear D gene. The germline gives CDR1 SGHRS, CDR2 YFSETQ. The CDR3 extends over 14 amino acids. The V gene lost 4 bases and the J gene lost 0 bases, with 10 bases spanning the gap. The CDR3 loop reads CASSEIPLNTEAFF. CDR3 bases: TGCGCCAGCAGCGAGATACCATTGAACACTGAAGCTTTCTTT.

This clone was picked up a small number of times. The rearrangement joins TRBV6-6 to TRBJ2-7; 7 bases are shared with TRBD1. Unmatched junction bases numbered 11, after V lost 8 bases and J lost 7 bases. The CDR3 has 13 amino acids. CDR1 and CDR2 (germline): MNHNY, SVGAGI (reference sequence). CDR3 coding DNA: TGTGCCAGCTCCGGCGACAGGGTGAGAGAGCAGTACTTC. Its protein is CASSGDRVREQYF.

This clone has more than one count but fewer than ten. The chain joins TRBV7-9 to TRBJ2-5; possible D gene TRBD1, 6 bases. V lost 1 base to trimming and J lost 5 bases, with 11 bases between them. CDR1 SEHNR and CDR2 FQNEAQ come from the germline V gene (reference sequence). The CDR3 runs 14 residues. CDR3 loop: CASSLVGARETQYF. The CDR3 nucleotides are TGTGCCAGCAGCTTAGTGGGGGCGCGGGAGACCCAGTACTTC.

This clone has just a few counts. For the CDR3, the DNA is TGCGCCAGCAGCCCACCGGGACAGGGTTTTCGTCTGTGGAACACTGAAGCTTTCTTT. Translated, it gives CASSPPGQGFRLWNTEAFF. The chain combines TRBV5-1 with TRBJ1-1; TRBD1 aligns across 9 bases. This CDR3 is built from 19 residues. The germline CDR1 and CDR2 sequences are SGHRS and YFSETQ. J was trimmed by 1 base and V by 4 bases; bases with no gene match: 17.

The genes are TRBV30 and TRBJ1-2, with 7 nucleotides matching TRBD1. The V gene's germline CDR1 is GTSNPN and CDR2 SVGIG (reference sequence). The length of the CDR3 is 15 residues. V was clipped by 2 bases and J by 4 bases; unmatched bases: 10. The chain's CDR3 is CAWSSTGIGTYGYTF. CDR3 nucleotides: TGTGCCTGGAGTTCGACAGGGATTGGGACCTATGGCTACACCTTC.

The genes are TRBV15 and TRBJ2-7, with a possible D match to TRBD1 (5 bases). Germline V gives CDR1 LNHNV, CDR2 YYDKDF (reference sequence). This CDR3 has 14 residues. V was trimmed by 5 bases and J by 7 bases, leaving 18 bases between them. The CDR3: CATSAQLGRSEQYF. As DNA, the CDR3 is TGTGCCACCAGCGCCCAGCTGGGGCGCTCAGAGCAGTACTTC.

A few counts support this clone. This chain joins TRBV10-3 and TRBJ1-5, with D tentatively TRBD1 (5 bases). V lost 3 bases and J lost 4, with 13 bases in between. The CDR3 runs to 15 residues. Germline CDR1 and CDR2: ENHRY and SYGVKD. The CDR3 loop reads CAISDGDGGNQPQHF. The CDR3 coding sequence is TGTGCCATCAGTGACGGGGACGGAGGGAATCAGCCCCAGCATTTT.

This clone came up a few times. J is TRBJ1-3 and V is TRBV30; D is undetermined. Germline values: CDR1 GTSNPN, CDR2 SVGIG (reference sequence). V dropped 0 bases and J dropped 4 bases, with 16 bases sitting between them. The CDR3 covers 16 residues. CDR3 nucleotide sequence: TGTGCCTGGAGTGTACTACAGCCCGGGAACGGAAACACCATATATTTT. It translates to CAWSVLQPGNGNTIYF.

The V and J genes are TRBV29-1 and TRBJ2-2, with 10 bases fitting TRBD1. Trimming cost V 6 bases and J 6 bases; bases outside gene matches: 7. There are 14 residues in the CDR3. CDR1 and CDR2 from the germline V gene are SQVTM and ANQGSEA. The CDR3 DNA follows: TGCAGCGTGGGAGGGACAGGGGTACCCGGGGAGCTGTTTTTT. Protein product: CSVGGTGVPGELFF.

The gene calls are TRBV18 and TRBJ1-5, with TRBD1 matching 9 bases. The V segment lost 3 bases and the J segment 4 bases; nucleotides outside the gene matches: 10. This CDR3 contains 17 residues. From germline, CDR1 is KGHSH and CDR2 LQKENI. CDR3 bases: TGTGCCAGCTCACCGATGCCGGGACAGGGCTGGAATCAGCCCCAGCATTTT. Amino acids: CASSPMPGQGWNQPQHF. The whole variable domain, remainder taken from reference TRBV18 and TRBJ1-5, is NAGVMQNPRHLVRRRGQEARLRCSPMKGHSHVYWYRQLPEEGLKFMVYLQKENIIDESGMPKERFSAEFPKEGPSILRIQQVVRGDSAAYFCASSPMPGQGWNQPQHFGDGTRLSIL.

The chain is built from TRBV6-1 and TRBJ1-4; weak D call: TRBD1 (5 bases). This CDR3 contains 15 residues. Germline loops: CDR1 MNHNS, CDR2 SASEGT. Between the trimmed V and J ends, which lost 6 bases and 0 bases, there was a span of 11 bases. CDR3 loop: CASRPDSATNEKLFF. CDR3 bases: TGTGCCAGCAGGCCCGACAGTGCAACTAATGAAAAACTGTTTTTT.

This clone was seen only a few times. The chain joins TRBV5-1 to TRBJ2-3; D perhaps matches TRBD1 (6 bases). The CDR3 is 14 residues long. With 3 bases removed from V and 4 bases from J, the gap between germline ends came to 12 bases. CDR1 SGHRS and CDR2 YFSETQ come from the germline V gene. The CDR3 sequence: CASSYRDTADTQYF. The CDR3 nucleotides are TGCGCCAGCAGCTACCGGGACACCGCAGATACGCAGTATTTT.

This clone turned up a few times. This chain joins TRBV18 and TRBJ2-1, with 8 positions matching TRBD2. The CDR3 runs to 16 residues. The J segment lost 8 bases and the V segment lost 4 bases, leaving 13 bases of the junction unmatched. Germline loops: CDR1 KGHSH, CDR2 LQKENI. Here the CDR3 DNA reads TGTGCCAGCTCACTCACGGAGAACGGGGGGGCGGATGAGCAGTTCTTC. Translation: CASSLTENGGADEQFF.

The rearrangement joins TRBV5-6 to TRBJ2-1; a possible D gene is TRBD2 (6 bases). Germline CDR1 is SGHDT and CDR2 is YYEEEE. Deletions cut 2 bases from V and 8 bases from J, with 17 bases between. The CDR3 runs to 15 residues. This CDR3 reads CASSFPGLKGDEQFF. As DNA, the CDR3 is TGTGCCAGCAGCTTCCCGGGACTCAAAGGAGATGAGCAGTTCTTC.

The chain joins TRBV6-1 to TRBJ1-2; D perhaps matches TRBD1 (5 bases). CDR1 is MNHNS, CDR2 SASEGT, per germline. Trimming removed 3 bases at V and 0 bases at J, with 8 bases between. This CDR3 comprises 14 residues. CDR3 DNA sequence: TGTGCCAGCAGTGAGGGGCCCGCTAACTATGGCTACACCTTC. This sequence encodes CASSEGPANYGYTF.

The V call is TRBV28, the J call TRBJ1-1; TRBD1 matches 8 bases. CDR1 is MDHEN and CDR2 is SYDVKM in the germline V gene. This CDR3 region has 14 residues. The trim removed 6 bases at V and 3 bases at J, leaving 6 bases unmatched. This CDR3 is CASRGRGQDTEAFF. The CDR3 bases are TGTGCCAGCAGGGGCAGGGGGCAGGACACTGAAGCTTTCTTT.

A few counts support this clone. The chain joins TRBV18 to TRBJ2-3; D is perhaps TRBD1 (6 bases). Germline CDR1 KGHSH, CDR2 LQKENI. The V and J ends lost 3 bases and 4 bases respectively, with 11 bases between them. The CDR3 has 14 residues. CDR3 in DNA: TGTGCCAGCTCACCCACAGGGTCCGCAGATACGCAGTATTTT. As protein: CASSPTGSADTQYF.

Regarding this clone: One junction end disagrees with the germline gene, perhaps due to a read error. The J gene is TRBJ2-1, the V gene TRBV7-7; 12 bases are shared with TRBD2. Germline V gives CDR1 SSHAT, CDR2 FNYEAQ (reference sequence). The CDR3 totals 15 residues. CDR3 residues: CASSRGLAGNNEQFF. CDR3 bases: TGTGCTAGCAGCCGCGGACTAGCGGGGAACAATGAGCAGTTCTTC.

This clone was seen a few times. The chain links TRBV7-2 to TRBJ1-6, with D perhaps TRBD1 (6 bases). CDR3 size: 15 residues. The germline gives CDR1 SGHTA, CDR2 FQGNSA. The germline V and J ends were trimmed by 6 bases and 0 bases, with 9 bases remaining between them. In nucleotides, the CDR3 is TGTGCCAGCAGTCTCAGGGGCTCCTATAATTCACCCCTCCACTTT. Translating gives CASSLRGSYNSPLHF.

This clone was counted a few times. The chain recombines TRBV7-3 with TRBJ2-1; 8 positions match TRBD1. The CDR3 consists of 14 residues. Germline CDR1 reads SGHTA; CDR2 reads FQGTGA. The trim removed 2 bases at V and 6 bases at J, leaving 3 bases unmatched. DNA of the CDR3: TGTGCCAGCAGCTTACAGGGGGCGGGCAATGAGCAGTTCTTC. As protein: CASSLQGAGNEQFF.

This clone was counted between two and nine times. V gene TRBV14 combines with J gene TRBJ2-1; a possible D gene is TRBD2 (6 bases). The CDR3 loop spans 13 amino acids. Per germline, CDR1 SGHDN and CDR2 FVKESK. V dropped 4 bases and J dropped 11 bases, with 15 bases sitting between them. CDR3 loop: CASSLISTSQQFF. The CDR3 bases are TGTGCCAGCAGCCTAATTTCGACTAGTCAGCAGTTCTTC. Complete variable domain (other parts from reference TRBV14 and TRBJ2-1): EAGVTQFPSHSVIEKGQTVTLRCDPISGHDNLYWYRRVMGKEIKFLLHFVKESKQDESGMPNNRFLAERTGGTYSTLKVQPAELEDSGVYFCASSLISTSQQFFGPGTRLTVL.

The table lists this clone with a few counts. The chain links TRBV9 to TRBJ2-5; 10 bases match TRBD1. The germline gives CDR1 SGDLS, CDR2 YYNGEE. This CDR3 comprises 15 residues. V dropped 4 bases and J dropped 5; count of bases not matched to a gene: 8. The CDR3 loop reads CASSLGQGVLETQYF. The CDR3 region has the DNA TGTGCCAGCAGCCTCGGACAGGGGGTATTGGAGACCCAGTACTTC. Based on the CDR3 plus reference TRBV9 and TRBJ2-5, the full variable domain is DSGVTQTPKHLITATGQRVTLRCSPRSGDLSVYWYQQSLDQGLQFLIQYYNGEERAKGNILERFSAQQFPDLHSELNLSSLELGDSALYFCASSLGQGVLETQYFGPGTRLLVL.